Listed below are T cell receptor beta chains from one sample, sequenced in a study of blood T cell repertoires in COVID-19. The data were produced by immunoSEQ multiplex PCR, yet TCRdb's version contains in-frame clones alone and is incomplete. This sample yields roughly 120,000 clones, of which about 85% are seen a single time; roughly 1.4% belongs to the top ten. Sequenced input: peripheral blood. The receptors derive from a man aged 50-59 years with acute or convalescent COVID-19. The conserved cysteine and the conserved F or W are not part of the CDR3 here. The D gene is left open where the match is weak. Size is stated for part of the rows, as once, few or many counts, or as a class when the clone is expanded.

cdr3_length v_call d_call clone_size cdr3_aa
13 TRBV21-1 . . ASSSRQGRHNEQF
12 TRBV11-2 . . ASSLRGSGDIQY
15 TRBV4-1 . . ASSQDELGSMNTEAF
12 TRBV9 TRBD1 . ASSVGTGDYEQY
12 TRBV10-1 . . ASSERRGSTEAF
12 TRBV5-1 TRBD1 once ASSSRDRVTEAF
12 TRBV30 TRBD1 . AWGMTGAEQPQH
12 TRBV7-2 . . ASSLGSNQNTIY
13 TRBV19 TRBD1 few ASSISGGAGETQY
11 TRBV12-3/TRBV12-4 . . ASSLGAVYGYT
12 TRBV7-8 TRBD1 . ASSEGQGIGELF
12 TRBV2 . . ASKRLFMNTEAF
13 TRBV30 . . ASLYHLATNYGYT
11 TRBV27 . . ASRQTGNTEAF
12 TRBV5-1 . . ASSLLRGYGEAF
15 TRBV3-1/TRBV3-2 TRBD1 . ASSAGLQGQPNYGYT
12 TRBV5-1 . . ASSLVGSNYGYT